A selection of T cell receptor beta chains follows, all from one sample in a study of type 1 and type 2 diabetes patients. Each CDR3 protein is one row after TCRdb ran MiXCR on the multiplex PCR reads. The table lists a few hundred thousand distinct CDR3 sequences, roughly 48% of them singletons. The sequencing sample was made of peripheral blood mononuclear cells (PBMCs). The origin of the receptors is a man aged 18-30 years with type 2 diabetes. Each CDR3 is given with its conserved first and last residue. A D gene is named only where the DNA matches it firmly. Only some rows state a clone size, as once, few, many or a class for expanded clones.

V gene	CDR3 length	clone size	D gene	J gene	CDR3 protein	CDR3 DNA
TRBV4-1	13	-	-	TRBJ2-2	CASSPLFGGELFF	TGCGCCAGCAGCCCCCTATTCGGCGGGGAGCTGTTTTTT
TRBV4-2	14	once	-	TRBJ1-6	CASSQDSRNSPLHF	TGTGCCAGCTCACAGGACAGTCGAAATTCACCCCTCCACTTT
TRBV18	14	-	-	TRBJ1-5	CASSPDGPNQPQHF	TGTGCCAGCTCACCTGACGGACCAAATCAGCCCCAGCATTTT
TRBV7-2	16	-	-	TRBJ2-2	CASSLTSVRGSGELFF	TGTGCCAGCAGCTTAACGTCGGTCAGGGGAAGCGGGGAGCTGTTTTTT
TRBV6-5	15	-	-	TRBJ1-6	CASSPRTGNNSPLHF	TGTGCCAGCAGTCCAAGAACAGGGAACAATTCACCCCTCCACTTT
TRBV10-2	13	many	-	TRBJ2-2	CASSNTNTGELFF	TGCGCCAGCTCGAACACGAACACCGGGGAGCTGTTTTTT
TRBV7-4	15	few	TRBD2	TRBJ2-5	CASSRGLAGKETQYF	TGTGCCAGCAGCCGAGGACTAGCGGGCAAAGAGACCCAGTACTTC
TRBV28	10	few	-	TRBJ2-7	CASSNYEQYF	TGTGCCAGCAGCAACTACGAGCAGTACTTC
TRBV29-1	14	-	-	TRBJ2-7	CSVEKGQGGYEQYF	TGCAGCGTTGAAAAGGGCCAGGGTGGCTACGAGCAGTACTTC
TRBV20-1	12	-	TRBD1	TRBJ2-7	CSATGQVYEQYF	TGCAGTGCCACGGGACAGGTTTACGAGCAGTACTTC